Many counts were recorded for the clone carrying this TCR beta chain. CDR3 length: 16 amino acids. V lost 5 bases to trimming and J lost 6 bases; unmatched junction nucleotides: 7. The sample originates from a study of T cells in Graves' hyperthyroidism and ophthalmopathy. Amplified TCR beta CDR3 regions derived from RNA transcripts. The TCR CDR3 was amplified in a first-round RT-PCR using the HTBI primer set. TCRdb re-analysed the multiplex PCR reads in MiXCR, keeping a single row per CDR3 protein. Among over 500,000 distinct CDR3 sequences listed, roughly 18% were seen once. This receptor was identified in a woman aged 18-29 years with Graves' ophthalmopathy. The genes are TRBV12-3 or TRBV12-4 and TRBJ2-2, with TRBD1 matching 12 bases. The sample consisted of blood. CDR3 DNA sequence: TGTGCCAGCAGTCCCTCGGGACAGGGGGCATCCGGGGAGCTGTTTTTT. It translates to CASSPSGQGASGELFF.